Listed here is a single T cell receptor (beta chain). The antigen is unknown. This entry belongs to a study of shared clonotypes between healthy human individuals. General study points: In contrast to clonotypes shared by all four donors, non-shared clonotypes had lower generation probabilities. At large depth, rarefaction still showed sorted-subset sequencing to be incomplete.

Repertoires were generated with immunoSEQ multiplex PCR, while TCRdb's copy carries only in-frame clones and drops some. The sample includes about 1 million clones, more than 65% of them seen just once. This sequence was found in a young man in good health. Sequenced input: memory CD4+ T cells sorted from blood. Indicated subset: CD45RA-negative fraction.

DNA for the CDR3: TGTGCCAGCAGTTCACGCCCCCGGGCCCCCTACGAGCAGTACTTC. This codes for CASSSRPRAPYEQYF. This sequence joins TRBV27 and TRBJ2-7, with unresolved D. Germline loops: CDR1 MNHEY, CDR2 SMNVEV (reference sequence). The CDR3 is 15 amino acids. V was pared by 4 bases and J by 2 bases, with 15 bases between.